The 10 T cell receptor beta chains given below trace back to one sample, sequenced in a study of T cell changes during pregnancy in multiple sclerosis. The method was immunoSEQ multiplex PCR; TCRdb's version includes in-frame clones alone and lacks a portion of them. The sample contains 45,000 to 60,000 clones, about 88% of which appear only once. The sequences come from CD8+ T cells from peripheral blood mononuclear cells, collected before pregnancy. These receptors were obtained from a female donor with multiple sclerosis, enrolled in a pregnancy study.

The genes are TRBV7-8 and TRBJ2-3; tentative D call: TRBD2 (7 bases). There are 15 residues in the CDR3. Looked up from germline, CDR1 is SGHVS and CDR2 is FQNEAQ. Trimming stripped 1 base from V and 5 bases from J, with 13 bases between. CDR3 residues: CASSLGAGALDTQYF. In DNA, the CDR3 is TGTGCCAGCAGCTTAGGGGCGGGGGCCTTAGATACGCAGTATTTT.

This rearrangement joins TRBV5-5 to TRBJ2-4; TRBD2 matches 8 bases. Germline CDR1 reads SGHKS; CDR2 reads YYEKEE (reference sequence). V lost 4 bases, J lost 7 bases, and 10 bases stayed unmatched. The CDR3 spans 15 residues. CDR3 sequence (DNA): TGTGCCAGCAGCCTCGGCGGTAGCGGGGTCAACATTCAGTACTTC. Translating gives CASSLGGSGVNIQYF.

This clone was seen many times. The CDR3 bases are TGCGCCAGCAGCCAAGGTGGGCAGGGCGACGAGCAGTACTTC. As protein: CASSQGGQGDEQYF. The chain carries TRBV4-1 and TRBJ2-7; TRBD1 is a possible D gene (5 bases). Germline-derived CDR1 and CDR2 are MGHRA and YSYEKL. The CDR3 has 14 amino acids. V lost 1 base, J lost 5 bases, and 12 bases lay in between.

The rearrangement links TRBV6-6 to TRBJ2-1; unclear D gene. CDR3 length: 14 amino acids. The germline V and J ends were trimmed by 7 bases and 6 bases, with 16 bases remaining between them. Germline loops: CDR1 MNHNY, CDR2 SVGAGI (reference sequence). CDR3 sequence (DNA): TGTGCCAGCACCACCACCCCGAGGTCCAATGAGCAGTTCTTC. Its protein is CASTTTPRSNEQFF.

V gene TRBV7-2 combines with J gene TRBJ2-1; D is unresolved. Germline V gene data show CDR1 as SGHTA and CDR2 as FQGNSA. This CDR3 spans 12 amino acids. V dropped 3 bases and J dropped 3 bases, with 3 bases sitting between them. The CDR3 bases are TGTGCCAGCAGCTTTAGCTACAATGAGCAGTTCTTC. Translated, it gives CASSFSYNEQFF.

The chain employs TRBV14 and TRBJ2-3; D may be TRBD1 (6 bases). The ends were cut back, 0 bases at V and 7 bases at J, with 17 bases in the middle. Germline CDR1 and CDR2: SGHDN and FVKESK. The CDR3 spans 16 residues. The CDR3, as DNA: TGTGCCAGCAGCCAAGATGGGGGACATTTGTACCATACGCAGTATTTT. This translates into CASSQDGGHLYHTQYF.

This chain joins TRBV7-6 and TRBJ2-3; the match to TRBD2 covers 11 bases. V lost 2 bases, J lost 1 base, and 8 bases stayed unmatched. CDR1 SGHVS and CDR2 FNYEAQ come from the germline V gene. The CDR3 has 18 residues. CDR3 protein: CASSLRLAGGQGTDTQYF. CDR3 nucleotide sequence: TGTGCCAGCAGCTTAAGATTAGCGGGGGGGCAGGGCACAGATACGCAGTATTTT.

This clone was seen only a few times. CDR3 DNA sequence: TGCAGCGTGTTAACGGTGACTGAAGCTTTCTTT. Protein: CSVLTVTEAFF. The rearrangement joins TRBV29-1 to TRBJ1-1; unclear D gene. Germline lookup yields CDR1 SQVTM and CDR2 ANQGSEA. The V end lost 6 bases, the J end lost 5 bases, and 10 bases lay between the germline ends. The CDR3 has 11 residues.

This sequence joins TRBV5-1 and TRBJ1-5, with TRBD1 matching over 8 bases. Looked up from germline, CDR1 is SGHRS and CDR2 is YFSETQ. Trimming cost V 4 bases and J 4 bases; bases outside gene matches: 7. The CDR3 spans 15 residues. CDR3 DNA: TGCGCCAGCAGCCCCGGGACAGGCGGGAATCAGCCCCAGCATTTT. This encodes CASSPGTGGNQPQHF.

This rearrangement joins TRBV9 to TRBJ2-7, with D possibly TRBD1 on 7 matching bases. V shed 3 bases and J shed 0 bases, with 16 bases lying between them. Germline CDR1 SGDLS, CDR2 YYNGEE. The CDR3 extends over 16 amino acids. The CDR3 sequence is CASSGGDSLFSYEQYF. CDR3 coding DNA: TGTGCCAGCAGCGGCGGGGACAGCTTATTCTCCTACGAGCAGTACTTC.